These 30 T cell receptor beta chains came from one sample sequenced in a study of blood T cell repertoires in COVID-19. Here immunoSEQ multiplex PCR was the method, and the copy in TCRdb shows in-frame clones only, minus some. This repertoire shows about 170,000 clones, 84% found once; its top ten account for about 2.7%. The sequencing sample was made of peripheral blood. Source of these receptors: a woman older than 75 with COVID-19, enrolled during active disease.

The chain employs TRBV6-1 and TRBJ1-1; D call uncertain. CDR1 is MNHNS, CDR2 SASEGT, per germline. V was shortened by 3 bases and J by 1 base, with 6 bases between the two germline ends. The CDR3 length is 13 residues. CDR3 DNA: TGTGCCAGCAGTGAGACAAGGAACACTGAAGCTTTCTTT. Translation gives CASSETRNTEAFF.

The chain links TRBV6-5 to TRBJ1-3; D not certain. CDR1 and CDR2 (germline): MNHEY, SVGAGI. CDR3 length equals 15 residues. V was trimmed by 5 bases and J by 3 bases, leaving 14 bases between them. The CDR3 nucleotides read TGTGCCAGCAGTCCTCGGCGCGGGAGTGGAAACACCATATATTTT. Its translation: CASSPRRGSGNTIYF.

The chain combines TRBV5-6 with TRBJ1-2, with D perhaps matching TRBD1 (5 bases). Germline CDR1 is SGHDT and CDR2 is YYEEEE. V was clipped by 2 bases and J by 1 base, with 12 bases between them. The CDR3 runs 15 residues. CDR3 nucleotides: TGTGCCAGCAGCTTAGCGGGGACCAATAACTATGGCTACACCTTC. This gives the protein CASSLAGTNNYGYTF.

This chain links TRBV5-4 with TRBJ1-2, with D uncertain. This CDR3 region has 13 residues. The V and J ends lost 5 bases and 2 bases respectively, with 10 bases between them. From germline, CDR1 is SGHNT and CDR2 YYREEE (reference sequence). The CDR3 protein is CASRSATNYGYTF. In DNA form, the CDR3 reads TGTGCCAGCAGGAGCGCCACCAACTATGGCTACACCTTC.

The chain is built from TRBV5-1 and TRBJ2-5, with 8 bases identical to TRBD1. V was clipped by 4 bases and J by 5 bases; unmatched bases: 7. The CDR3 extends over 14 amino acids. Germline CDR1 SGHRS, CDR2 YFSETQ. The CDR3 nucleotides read TGCGCCAGCAGCCACCTACAGGGGGTGGAGACCCAGTACTTC. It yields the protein CASSHLQGVETQYF.

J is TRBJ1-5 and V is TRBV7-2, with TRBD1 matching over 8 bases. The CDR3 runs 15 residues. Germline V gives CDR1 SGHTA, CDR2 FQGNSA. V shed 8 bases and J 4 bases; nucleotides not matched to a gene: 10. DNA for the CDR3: TGTGCCAGCTTCCGGACAGGGATGCCGAATCAGCCCCAGCATTTT. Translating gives CASFRTGMPNQPQHF.

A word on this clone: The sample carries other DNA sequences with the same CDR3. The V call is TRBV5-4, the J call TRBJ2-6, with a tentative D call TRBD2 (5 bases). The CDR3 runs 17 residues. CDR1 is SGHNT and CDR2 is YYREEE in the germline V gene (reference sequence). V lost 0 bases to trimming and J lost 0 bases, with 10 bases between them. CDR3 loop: CASSLGGGSSGANVLTF. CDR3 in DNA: TGTGCCAGCAGCTTGGGGGGTGGGAGCTCTGGGGCCAACGTCCTGACTTTC. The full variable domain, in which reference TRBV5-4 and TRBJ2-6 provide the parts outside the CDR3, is ETGVTQSPTHLIKTRGQQVTLRCSSQSGHNTVSWYQQALGQGPQFIFQYYREEENGRGNFPPRFSGLQFPNYSSELNVNALELDDSALYLCASSLGGGSSGANVLTFGAGSRLTVL.

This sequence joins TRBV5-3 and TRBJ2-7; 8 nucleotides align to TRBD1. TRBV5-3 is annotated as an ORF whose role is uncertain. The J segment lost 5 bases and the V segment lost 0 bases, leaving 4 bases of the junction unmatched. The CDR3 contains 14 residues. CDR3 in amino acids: CARSLVDRGHEQYF. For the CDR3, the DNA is TGTGCCAGAAGCTTGGTTGACAGGGGCCACGAGCAGTACTTC.

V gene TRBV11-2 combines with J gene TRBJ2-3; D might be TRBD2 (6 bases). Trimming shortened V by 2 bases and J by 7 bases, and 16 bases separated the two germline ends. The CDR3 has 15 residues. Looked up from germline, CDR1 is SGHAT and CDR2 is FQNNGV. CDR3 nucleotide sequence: TGTGCCAGCAGCTTACGGGCGGGGAGAGAAAATACGCAGTATTTT. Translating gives CASSLRAGRENTQYF.

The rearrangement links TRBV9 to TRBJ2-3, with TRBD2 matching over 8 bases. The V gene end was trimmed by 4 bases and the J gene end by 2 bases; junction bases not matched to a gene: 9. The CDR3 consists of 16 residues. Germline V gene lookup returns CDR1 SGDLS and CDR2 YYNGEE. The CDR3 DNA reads TGTGCCAGCAGCCCCCGGGAGGGGGTATTCACAGATACGCAGTATTTT. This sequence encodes CASSPREGVFTDTQYF.

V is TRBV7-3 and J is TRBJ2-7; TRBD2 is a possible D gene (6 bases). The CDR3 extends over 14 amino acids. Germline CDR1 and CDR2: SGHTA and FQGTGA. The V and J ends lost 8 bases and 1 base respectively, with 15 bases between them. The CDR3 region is CASQSRDRSYEQYF. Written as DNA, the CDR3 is TGTGCCAGCCAGTCGCGGGACCGGTCCTACGAGCAGTACTTC.

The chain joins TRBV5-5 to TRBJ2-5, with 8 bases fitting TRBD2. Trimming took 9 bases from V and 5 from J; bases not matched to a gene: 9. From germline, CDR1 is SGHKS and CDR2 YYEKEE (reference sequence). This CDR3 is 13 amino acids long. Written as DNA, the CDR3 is TGTGCCACCGAGCGGGGGCCATTGGAGACCCAGTACTTC. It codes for CATERGPLETQYF. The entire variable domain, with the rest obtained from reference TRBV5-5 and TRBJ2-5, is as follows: DAGVTQSPTHLIKTRGQQVTLRCSPISGHKSVSWYQQVLGQGPQFIFQYYEKEERGRGNFPDRFSARQFPNYSSELNVNALLLGDSALYLCATERGPLETQYFGPGTRLLVL.

The CDR3 spells CASSPGQGAWNTEAFF. In DNA, the CDR3 is TGTGCCAGCAGCCCGGGACAGGGGGCTTGGAACACTGAAGCTTTCTTT. The rearrangement uses TRBV27 and TRBJ1-1, with 12 bases that match TRBD1. There are 16 residues in the CDR3. CDR1 is MNHEY, CDR2 SMNVEV, per germline (reference sequence). The J segment lost 1 base and the V segment lost 6 bases, leaving 6 bases of the junction unmatched.

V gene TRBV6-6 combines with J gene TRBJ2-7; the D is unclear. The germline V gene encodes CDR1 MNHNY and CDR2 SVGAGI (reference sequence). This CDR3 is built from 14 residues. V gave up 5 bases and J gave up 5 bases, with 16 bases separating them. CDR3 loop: CASSTPFRLDEQYF. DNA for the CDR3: TGTGCCAGCAGTACCCCATTCAGGTTGGACGAGCAGTACTTC.

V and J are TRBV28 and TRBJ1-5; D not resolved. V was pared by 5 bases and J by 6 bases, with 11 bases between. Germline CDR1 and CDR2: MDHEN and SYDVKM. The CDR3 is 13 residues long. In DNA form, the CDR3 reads TGTGCCAGCAGTGTCCGGGGTTTTCAGCCCCAGCATTTT. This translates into CASSVRGFQPQHF.

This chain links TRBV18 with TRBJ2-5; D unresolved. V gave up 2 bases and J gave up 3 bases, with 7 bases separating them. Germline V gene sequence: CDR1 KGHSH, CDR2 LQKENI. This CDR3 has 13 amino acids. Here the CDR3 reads CASSPSAKETQYF. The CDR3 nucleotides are TGTGCCAGCTCACCATCTGCGAAAGAGACCCAGTACTTC.

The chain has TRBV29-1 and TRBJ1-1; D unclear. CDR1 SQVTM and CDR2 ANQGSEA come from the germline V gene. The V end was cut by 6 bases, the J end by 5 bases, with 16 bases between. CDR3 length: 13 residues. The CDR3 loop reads CSVPDRLRTEAFF. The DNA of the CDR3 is TGCAGCGTACCAGACCGACTGAGGACTGAAGCTTTCTTT.

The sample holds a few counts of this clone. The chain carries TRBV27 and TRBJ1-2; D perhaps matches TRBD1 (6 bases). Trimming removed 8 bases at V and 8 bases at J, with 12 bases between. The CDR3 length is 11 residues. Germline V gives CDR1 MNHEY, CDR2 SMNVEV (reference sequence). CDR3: CASGGAVGYTF. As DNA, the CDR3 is TGTGCCAGCGGGGGGGCGGTCGGCTACACCTTC.

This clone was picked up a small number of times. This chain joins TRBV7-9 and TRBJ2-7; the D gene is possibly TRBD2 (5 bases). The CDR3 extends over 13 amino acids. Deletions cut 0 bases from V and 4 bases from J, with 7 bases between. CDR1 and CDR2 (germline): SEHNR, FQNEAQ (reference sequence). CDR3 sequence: CASSLARTYEQYF. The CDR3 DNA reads TGTGCCAGCAGCTTAGCGAGGACTTACGAGCAGTACTTC. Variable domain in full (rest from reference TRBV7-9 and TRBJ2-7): DTGVSQNPRHKITKRGQNVTFRCDPISEHNRLYWYRQTLGQGPEFLTYFQNEAQLEKSRLLSDRFSAERPKGSFSTLEIQRTEQGDSAMYLCASSLARTYEQYFGPGTRLTVT.

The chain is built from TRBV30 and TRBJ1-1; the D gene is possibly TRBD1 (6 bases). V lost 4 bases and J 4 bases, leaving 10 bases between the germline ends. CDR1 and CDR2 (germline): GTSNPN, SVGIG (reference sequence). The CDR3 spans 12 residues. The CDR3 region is CAWNRGITEAFF. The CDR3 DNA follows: TGTGCCTGGAATAGGGGGATCACTGAAGCTTTCTTT. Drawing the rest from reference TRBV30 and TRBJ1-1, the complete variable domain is SQTIHQWPATLVQPVGSPLSLECTVEGTSNPNLYWYRQAAGRGLQLLFYSVGIGQISSEVPQNLSASRPQDRQFILSSKKLLLSDSGFYLCAWNRGITEAFFGQGTRLTVV.

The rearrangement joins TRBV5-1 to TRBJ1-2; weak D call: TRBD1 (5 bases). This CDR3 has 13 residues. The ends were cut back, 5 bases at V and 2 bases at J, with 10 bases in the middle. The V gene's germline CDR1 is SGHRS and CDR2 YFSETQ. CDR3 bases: TGCGCCAGCAGATTACAGGAGAACTATGGCTACACCTTC. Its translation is CASRLQENYGYTF.

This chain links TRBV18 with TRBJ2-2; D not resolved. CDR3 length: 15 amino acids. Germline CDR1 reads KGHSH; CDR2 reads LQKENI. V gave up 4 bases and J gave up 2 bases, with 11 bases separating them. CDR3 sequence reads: CASSLKTLNTGELFF. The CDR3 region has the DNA TGTGCCAGCTCACTCAAGACTCTTAACACCGGGGAGCTGTTTTTT. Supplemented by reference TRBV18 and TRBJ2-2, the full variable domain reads NAGVMQNPRHLVRRRGQEARLRCSPMKGHSHVYWYRQLPEEGLKFMVYLQKENIIDESGMPKERFSAEFPKEGPSILRIQQVVRGDSAAYFCASSLKTLNTGELFFGEGSRLTVL.

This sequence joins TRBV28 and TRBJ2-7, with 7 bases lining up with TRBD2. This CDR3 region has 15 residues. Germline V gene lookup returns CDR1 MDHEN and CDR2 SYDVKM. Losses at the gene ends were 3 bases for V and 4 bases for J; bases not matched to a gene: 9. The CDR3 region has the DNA TGTGCCAGCAGTTTTGAGCGGGATCTGGAGTACGAGCAGTACTTC. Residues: CASSFERDLEYEQYF.

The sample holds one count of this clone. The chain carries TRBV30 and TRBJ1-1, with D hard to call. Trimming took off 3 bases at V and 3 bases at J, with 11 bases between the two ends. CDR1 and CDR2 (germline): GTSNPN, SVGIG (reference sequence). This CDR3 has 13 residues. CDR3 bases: TGTGCCTGGAGGGGGAGTTTTCACACTGAAGCTTTCTTT. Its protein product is CAWRGSFHTEAFF.

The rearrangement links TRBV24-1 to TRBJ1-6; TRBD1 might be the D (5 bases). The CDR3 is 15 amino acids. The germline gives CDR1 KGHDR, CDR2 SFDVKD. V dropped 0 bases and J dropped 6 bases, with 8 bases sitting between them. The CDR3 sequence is CATSDLKRGNSPLHF. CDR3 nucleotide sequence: TGTGCCACCAGTGATTTGAAAAGGGGTAATTCACCCCTCCACTTT.

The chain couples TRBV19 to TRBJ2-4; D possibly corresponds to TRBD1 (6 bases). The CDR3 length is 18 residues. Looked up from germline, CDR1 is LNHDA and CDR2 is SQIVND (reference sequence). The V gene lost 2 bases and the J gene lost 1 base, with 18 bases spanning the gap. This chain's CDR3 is CASSIRGLQGVAKNIQYF. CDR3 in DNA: TGTGCCAGTAGTATAAGGGGGTTACAGGGAGTGGCCAAAAACATTCAGTACTTC.

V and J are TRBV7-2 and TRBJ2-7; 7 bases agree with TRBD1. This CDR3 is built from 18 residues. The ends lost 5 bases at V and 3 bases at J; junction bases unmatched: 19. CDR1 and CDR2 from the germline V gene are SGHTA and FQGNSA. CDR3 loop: CASSPSKRGQAWIYEQYF. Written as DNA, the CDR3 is TGTGCCAGCAGCCCAAGTAAACGAGGACAGGCGTGGATCTACGAGCAGTACTTC. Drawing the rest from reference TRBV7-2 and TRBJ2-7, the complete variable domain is GAGVSQSPSNKVTEKGKDVELRCDPISGHTALYWYRQSLGQGLEFLIYFQGNSAPDKSGLPSDRFSAERTGGSVSTLTIQRTQQEDSAVYLCASSPSKRGQAWIYEQYFGPGTRLTVT.

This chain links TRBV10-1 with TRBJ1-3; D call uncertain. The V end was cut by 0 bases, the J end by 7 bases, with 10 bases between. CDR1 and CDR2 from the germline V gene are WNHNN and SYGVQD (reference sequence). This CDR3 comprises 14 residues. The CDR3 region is CASSESSGRNTIYF. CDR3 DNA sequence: TGCGCCAGCAGTGAGTCTTCAGGCCGCAACACCATATATTTT.

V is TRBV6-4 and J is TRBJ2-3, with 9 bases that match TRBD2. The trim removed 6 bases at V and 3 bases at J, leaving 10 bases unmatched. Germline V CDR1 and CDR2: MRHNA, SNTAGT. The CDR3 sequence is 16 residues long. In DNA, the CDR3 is TGTGCCAGCAGAGCGGGGGGATTCGACCTAACAGATACGCAGTATTTT. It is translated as CASRAGGFDLTDTQYF.

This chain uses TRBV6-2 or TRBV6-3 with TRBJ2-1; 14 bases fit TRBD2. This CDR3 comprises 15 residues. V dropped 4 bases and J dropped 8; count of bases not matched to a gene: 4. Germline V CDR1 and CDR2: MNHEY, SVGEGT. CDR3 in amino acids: CASSLGLAGEDEQFF. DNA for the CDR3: TGTGCCAGCAGTTTGGGACTAGCGGGGGAGGATGAGCAGTTCTTC.